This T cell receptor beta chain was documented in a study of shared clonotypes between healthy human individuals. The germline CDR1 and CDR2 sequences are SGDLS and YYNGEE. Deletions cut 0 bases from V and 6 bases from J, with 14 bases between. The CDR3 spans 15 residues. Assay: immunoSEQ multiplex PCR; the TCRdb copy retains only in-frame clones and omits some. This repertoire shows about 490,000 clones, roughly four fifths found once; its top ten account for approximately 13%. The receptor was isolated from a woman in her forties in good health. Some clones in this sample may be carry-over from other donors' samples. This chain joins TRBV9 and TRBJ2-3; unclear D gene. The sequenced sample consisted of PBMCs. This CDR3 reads CASSVAQGYTDTQYF. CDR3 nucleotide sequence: TGTGCCAGCAGCGTAGCGCAAGGATATACGGATACGCAGTATTTT.